This entry concerns a single T cell receptor beta chain. This sample was taken from a study of blood T cell repertoires in COVID-19. Whole-study context: Collection of acute and convalescent COVID-19 samples took place in the United States, Italy and Spain. T cells, B-cell-depleted T cells, or PBMCs provided the cDNA or gDNA that served as material.

TCRdb's table, derived via immunoSEQ multiplex PCR, lists solely in-frame clones and lacks some. The sample consists of a few hundred thousand clones, 70% to 90% of them appearing once. Trimming left V 4 bases short and J 1 base short, with 10 bases between. The CDR3 consists of 14 residues. The V gene's germline CDR1 is SGHNT and CDR2 YYREEE (reference sequence). This chain links TRBV5-4 with TRBJ2-3; a possible D gene is TRBD2 (5 bases). The specimen sequenced was peripheral blood. This sequence was found in a woman between 65 and 79 years old with acute or convalescent COVID-19. Written as DNA, the CDR3 is TGTGCCAGCAGCGTACGGACTGGCACAGATACGCAGTATTTT. Translating it yields CASSVRTGTDTQYF.